This T cell receptor beta chain was retrieved from a study of shared clonotypes between healthy human individuals. About 30,000 T cell genomes, or approximately 190 ng DNA, went into the sorted-subset replicate PCRs. This table comes from immunoSEQ multiplex PCR, and its TCRdb copy is limited to in-frame clones, with some not included. The sample carries 850,000 to 1,200,000 clones, 65% to 75% recorded once. The CDR3 is made up of 14 amino acids. In germline, CDR1 is SGHRS, CDR2 YFSETQ. The ends lost 3 bases at V and 6 bases at J; junction bases unmatched: 7. The sequenced material came from memory CD4+ T cells sorted from blood. Subset meaning: CD45RA-negative fraction. The chain carries TRBV5-1 and TRBJ2-7, with 9 bases fitting TRBD2. This TCR was sampled from a man aged 18 to 30 in good health. In DNA, the CDR3 is TGCGCCAGCAGCTCCCTAGCGGGAAGGATCGAGCAGTACTTC. This gives the protein CASSSLAGRIEQYF.